This T cell receptor beta chain was recovered during a study of post-analysis software for immune sequencing data. Study background: Disease courses included relapsing-remitting, secondary progressive and progressive-relapsing multiple sclerosis.

V lost 6 bases and J 3 bases, leaving 10 bases between the germline ends. CDR1 and CDR2 (germline): ENHRY, SYGVKD. The CDR3 is made up of 13 amino acids. Study-level points and caveats: The study found TRBV5-6, TRBV5-1 and TRBV20-1 among four to six TRBV segments more frequent in patients than controls. Controls' normalized Chao1 diversity significantly exceeded that of multiple sclerosis patients.

This clonotype was seen only a few times. As yet, its antigen is unknown. Carried by the TCR beta cDNA libraries were unique molecular identifiers. Starting from approximately 1 to 10 million T cells, the study yielded about 500,000 cDNA molecules. A single record per CDR3 protein comes from TCRdb applying MiXCR to the PCR reads. This sample yields about 560,000 distinct CDR3 sequences, of which 40% to 50% are seen a single time; under 2% belongs to the top ten. Source material: blood. The TCR was taken from a girl aged 5 to 17 with multiple sclerosis. V and J are TRBV10-3 and TRBJ2-3; weak D call: TRBD2 (6 bases). The CDR3 DNA reads as TGTGCCATCAGAGGCGGGGCGACAGATACGCAGTATTTT. Encoded protein: CAIRGGATDTQYF.